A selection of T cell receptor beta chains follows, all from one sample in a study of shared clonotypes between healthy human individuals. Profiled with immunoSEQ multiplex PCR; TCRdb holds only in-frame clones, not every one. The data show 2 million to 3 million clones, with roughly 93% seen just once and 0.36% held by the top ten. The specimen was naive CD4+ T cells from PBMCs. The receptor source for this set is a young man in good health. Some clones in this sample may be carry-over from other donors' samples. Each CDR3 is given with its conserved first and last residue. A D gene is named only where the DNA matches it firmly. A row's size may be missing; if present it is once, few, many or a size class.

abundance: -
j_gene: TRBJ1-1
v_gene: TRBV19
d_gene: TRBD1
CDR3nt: TGTGCCAGTAGTAGGACAGGGGCTCTTTTATCTGAAGCTTTCTTT
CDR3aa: CASSRTGALLSEAFF

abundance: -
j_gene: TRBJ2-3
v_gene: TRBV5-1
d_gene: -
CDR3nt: TGCGCCAGCAGCCGCGGGACAATTAGCACAGATACGCAGTATTTT
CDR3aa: CASSRGTISTDTQYF

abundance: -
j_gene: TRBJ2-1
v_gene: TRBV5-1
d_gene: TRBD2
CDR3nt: TGCGCCAGCAGCCTGGGGACTAGCGGGAGGGCCTTTAATGAGCAGTTCTTC
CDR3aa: CASSLGTSGRAFNEQFF

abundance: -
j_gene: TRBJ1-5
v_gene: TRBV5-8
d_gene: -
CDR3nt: TGTGCCAGCAGCTTGGGGTTACGAGTTACTAGCAATCAGCCCCAGCATTTT
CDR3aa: CASSLGLRVTSNQPQHF

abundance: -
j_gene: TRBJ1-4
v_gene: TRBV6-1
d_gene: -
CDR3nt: TGTGCCAGCAAGACACGGGATTCAACTAATGAAAAACTGTTTTTT
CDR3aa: CASKTRDSTNEKLFF

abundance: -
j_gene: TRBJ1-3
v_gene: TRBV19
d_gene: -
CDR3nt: TGTGCCAGTACCCCAACGGATTCTGGAAACACCATATATTTT
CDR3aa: CASTPTDSGNTIYF

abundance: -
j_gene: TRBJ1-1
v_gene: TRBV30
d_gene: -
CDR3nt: TGTGCCTGGGCGGGTAGGGGGACGAACACTGAAGCTTTCTTT
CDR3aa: CAWAGRGTNTEAFF

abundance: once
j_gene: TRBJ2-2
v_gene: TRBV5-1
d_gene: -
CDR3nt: TGCGCCAGCAGGCAGGCGAACACCGGGGAGCTGTTTTTT
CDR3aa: CASRQANTGELFF

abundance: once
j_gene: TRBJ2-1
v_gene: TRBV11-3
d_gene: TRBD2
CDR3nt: TGTGCCAGCAGCACGGGGACTAGCGGGTTTGATGAGCAGTTCTTC
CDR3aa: CASSTGTSGFDEQFF

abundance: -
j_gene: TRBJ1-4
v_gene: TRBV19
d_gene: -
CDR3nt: TGTGCCAGTAGTATCCGCCGATACAGGGCTACTAATGAAAAACTGTTTTTT
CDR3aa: CASSIRRYRATNEKLFF

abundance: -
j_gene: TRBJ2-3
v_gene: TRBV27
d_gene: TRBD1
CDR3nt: TGTGCCAGCAGTCCGGACAGGGTTTGGGCAGATACGCAGTATTTT
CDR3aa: CASSPDRVWADTQYF

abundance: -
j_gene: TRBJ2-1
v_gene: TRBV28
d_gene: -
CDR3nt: TGTGCCAGCACGTCGACTCGGGGGGAGCAGTTCTTC
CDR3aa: CASTSTRGEQFF

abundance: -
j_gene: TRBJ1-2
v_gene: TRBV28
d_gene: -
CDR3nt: TGTGCCAGCAACCGGGGGGCTGACTATGGCTACACCTTC
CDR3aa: CASNRGADYGYTF

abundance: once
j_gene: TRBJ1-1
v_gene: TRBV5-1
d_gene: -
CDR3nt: TGCGCCAGCAGCTTGGAAGGGACACATACTGAAGCTTTCTTT
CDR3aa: CASSLEGTHTEAFF

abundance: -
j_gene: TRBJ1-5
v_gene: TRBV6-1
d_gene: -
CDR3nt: TGTGCCAGCGGGAGGGATTATAGCAATCAGCCCCAGCATTTT
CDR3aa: CASGRDYSNQPQHF

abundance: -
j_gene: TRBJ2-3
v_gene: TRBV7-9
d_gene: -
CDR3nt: TGTGCCAGCAGCCCGTGGACAGATCGAGATACGCAGTATTTT
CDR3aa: CASSPWTDRDTQYF

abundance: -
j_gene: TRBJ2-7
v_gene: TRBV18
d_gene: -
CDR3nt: TGTGCCAGCTCACCAGGGAGGAAGCAGTACGAGCAGTACTTC
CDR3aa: CASSPGRKQYEQYF

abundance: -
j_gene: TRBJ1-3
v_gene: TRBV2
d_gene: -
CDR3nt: TGTGCCAGCAGTTGGGACACTGGCTCTGGAAACACCATATATTTT
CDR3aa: CASSWDTGSGNTIYF

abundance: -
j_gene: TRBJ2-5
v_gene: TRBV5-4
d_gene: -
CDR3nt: TGTGCCAGCAGCTCCGACTCTCCAGAGACCCAGTACTTC
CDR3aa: CASSSDSPETQYF

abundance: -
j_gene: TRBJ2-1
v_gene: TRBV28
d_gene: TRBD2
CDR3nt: TGTGCCAGCAGGGGGACTAGCGGGATCGTCGATGAGCAGTTCTTC
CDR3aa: CASRGTSGIVDEQFF

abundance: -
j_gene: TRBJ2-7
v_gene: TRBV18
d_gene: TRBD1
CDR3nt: TGTGCCAGCTCACCTGCCGGGACAGGGGAGATCGAGCAGTACTTC
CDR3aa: CASSPAGTGEIEQYF

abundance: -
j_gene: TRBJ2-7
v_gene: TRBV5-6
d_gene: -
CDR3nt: TGTGCCAGCACCTTAGGCCCGGTAAAGGGGACCAACAACCACTTC
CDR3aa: CASTLGPVKGTNNHF

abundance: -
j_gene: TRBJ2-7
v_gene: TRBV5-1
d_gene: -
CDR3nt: TGCGCCAGCAGCTTGTTTTTCCACGAGCAGTACTTC
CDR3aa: CASSLFFHEQYF

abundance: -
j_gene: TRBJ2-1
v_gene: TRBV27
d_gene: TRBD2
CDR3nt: TGTGCCAGCAGTTCCCGCCGCACTAGCGGCGACAATGAGCAGTTCTTC
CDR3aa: CASSSRRTSGDNEQFF

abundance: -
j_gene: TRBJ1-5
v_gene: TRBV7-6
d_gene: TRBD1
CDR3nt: TGTGCCAGCAGCTCCTCGGGACAGGACAATCAGCCCCAGCATTTT
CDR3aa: CASSSSGQDNQPQHF

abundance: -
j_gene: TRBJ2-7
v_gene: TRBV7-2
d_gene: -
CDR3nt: TGTGCCAGCAGCTTAATAGCCTACGAGCAGTACTTC
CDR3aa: CASSLIAYEQYF

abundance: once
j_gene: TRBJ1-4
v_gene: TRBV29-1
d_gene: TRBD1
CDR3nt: TGCAGCGTTGGACCAGGGGGCGTGTATGAAAAACTGTTTTTT
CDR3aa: CSVGPGGVYEKLFF

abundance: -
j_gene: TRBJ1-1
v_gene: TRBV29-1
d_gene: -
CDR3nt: TGCAGCGCTGGCAGGGCCGAACGAACACTGAAGATTGAAGCTTTCTTT
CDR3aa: CSAGRAERTLKIEAFF

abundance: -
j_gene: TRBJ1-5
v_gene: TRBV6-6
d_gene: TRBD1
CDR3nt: TGTGCCAGCAGTAACCAGGGGGCTAGCAATCAGCCCCAGCATTTT
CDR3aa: CASSNQGASNQPQHF

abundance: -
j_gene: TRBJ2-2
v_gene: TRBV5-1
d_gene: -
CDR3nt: TGCGCCAGCAGCTTTCAAACCGGAGAACTGACCGGGGAGCTGTTTTTT
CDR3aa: CASSFQTGELTGELFF

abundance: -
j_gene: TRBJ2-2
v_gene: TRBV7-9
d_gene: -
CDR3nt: TGTGCCAGCAGCGGAAGTCCGGACTCCCCCACCGGGGAGCTGTTTTTT
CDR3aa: CASSGSPDSPTGELFF

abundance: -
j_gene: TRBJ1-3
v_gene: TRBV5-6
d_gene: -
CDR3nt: TGTGCCAGCAGCTTCGACAGGTCCCTGCTCTCTGGAAACACCATATATTTT
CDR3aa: CASSFDRSLLSGNTIYF

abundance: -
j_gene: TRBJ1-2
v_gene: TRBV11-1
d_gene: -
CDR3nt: TGTGCCAGCAGCCCACCGGGCGTGGGAAGCTATGGCTACACCTTC
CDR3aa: CASSPPGVGSYGYTF

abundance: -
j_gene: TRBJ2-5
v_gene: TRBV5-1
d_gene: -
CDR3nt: TGCGCCAGCAGCTGGCCTCGGTTCAGAAGTGGCAGGGGCCAGGAGACCCAGTACTTC
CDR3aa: CASSWPRFRSGRGQETQYF

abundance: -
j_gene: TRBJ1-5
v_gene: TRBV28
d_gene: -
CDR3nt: TGTGCCAGCACCCCCCCCGGGGGGAAGGGCAATCAGCCCCAGCATTTT
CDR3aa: CASTPPGGKGNQPQHF

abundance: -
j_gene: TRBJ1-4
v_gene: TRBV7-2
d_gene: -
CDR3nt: TGTGCCAGCAGCTGGGCAGGGTCGAGGGGCGCTAATGAAAAACTGTTTTTT
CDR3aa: CASSWAGSRGANEKLFF

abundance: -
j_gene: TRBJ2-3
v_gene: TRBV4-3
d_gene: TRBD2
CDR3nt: TGCGCCAGCAGCCAAGGAGAGCGGGAGTCAAGAGATACGCAGTATTTT
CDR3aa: CASSQGERESRDTQYF

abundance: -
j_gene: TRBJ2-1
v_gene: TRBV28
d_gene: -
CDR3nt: TGTGCCAGCAGTAATATCATCAGGACTGGTGGCGAGCAGTTCTTC
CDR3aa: CASSNIIRTGGEQFF

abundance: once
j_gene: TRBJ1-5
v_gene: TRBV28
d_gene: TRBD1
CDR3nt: TGTGCCAGCCTCCGGGTGAGGACAGGGAAGAATCAGCCCCAGCATTTT
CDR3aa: CASLRVRTGKNQPQHF

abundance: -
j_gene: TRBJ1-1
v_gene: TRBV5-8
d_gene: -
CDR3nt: TGTGCCAGCAGCTTGGTGGGGGGGACGGTGAACACTGAAGCTTTCTTT
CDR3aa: CASSLVGGTVNTEAFF

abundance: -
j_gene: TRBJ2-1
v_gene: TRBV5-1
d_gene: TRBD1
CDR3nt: TGCGCCAGCAGCTTAGGGACAGGGGGCCTTAACAATGAGCAGTTCTTC
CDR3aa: CASSLGTGGLNNEQFF

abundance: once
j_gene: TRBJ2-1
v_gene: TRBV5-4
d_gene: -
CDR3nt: TGTGCCAGCAGCTTCGCGGACTCCTACAATGAGCAGTTCTTC
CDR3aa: CASSFADSYNEQFF

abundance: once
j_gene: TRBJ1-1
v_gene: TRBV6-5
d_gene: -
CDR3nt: TGTGCCAGCAGTTACTCGCGGCTCACTGAAGCTTTCTTT
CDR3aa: CASSYSRLTEAFF

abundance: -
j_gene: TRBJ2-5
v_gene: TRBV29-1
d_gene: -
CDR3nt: TGCAGCGGAACAGGGAGCCAAGAGACCCAGTACTTC
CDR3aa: CSGTGSQETQYF

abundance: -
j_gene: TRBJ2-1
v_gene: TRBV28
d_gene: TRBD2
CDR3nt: TGTGCCAGCAGTTTGGGGGGGTCCTACAATGAGCAGTTCTTC
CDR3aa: CASSLGGSYNEQFF